Listed below are T cell receptor beta chains from one sample, sequenced in a study of cytomegalovirus exposure and HLA in healthy donors. Only in-frame clones appear in the TCRdb table, and some are missing; sequencing was by immunoSEQ multiplex PCR. Among around 93,000 clones listed, about 85% were seen once. Source material: PBMCs. The receptors here all came from a young man in good health and CMV-seropositive. The CDR3 runs from the conserved cysteine through the conserved F or W. D genes are given only for firm matches.

D: TRBD1; J: TRBJ1-2; V: TRBV5-1; CDR3: CASSPTGGDGYTF; DNA: TGCGCCAGCAGCCCGACAGGGGGCGATGGCTACACCTTC
D: -; J: TRBJ2-1; V: TRBV7-2; CDR3: CASSLALSGTSYNEQFF; DNA: TGTGCCAGCAGCTTAGCCCTTAGCGGAACCTCCTACAATGAGCAGTTCTTC
D: -; J: TRBJ1-2; V: TRBV28; CDR3: CASRGRSGYTF; DNA: TGTGCCAGCAGGGGGCGTTCGGGCTACACCTTC
D: TRBD1; J: TRBJ1-1; V: TRBV29-1; CDR3: CSVGQGANTEAFF; DNA: TGCAGCGTTGGTCAGGGGGCGAACACTGAAGCTTTCTTT
D: TRBD2; J: TRBJ2-1; V: TRBV29-1; CDR3: CSVASGSGYNEQFF; DNA: TGCAGCGTTGCGAGCGGGAGTGGGTACAATGAGCAGTTCTTC
D: -; J: TRBJ2-3; V: TRBV9; CDR3: CASSVDRSSDTQYF; DNA: TGTGCCAGCAGCGTAGATCGTAGTTCGGATACGCAGTATTTT
D: -; J: TRBJ1-1; V: TRBV4-2; CDR3: CASSQAREPGVAFF; DNA: TGTGCCAGCAGCCAAGCTAGAGAACCGGGTGTGGCTTTCTTT
D: -; J: TRBJ2-1; V: TRBV7-8; CDR3: CASSYQGFEQFF; DNA: TGTGCCAGCAGCTACCAGGGATTTGAGCAGTTCTTC
D: TRBD2; J: TRBJ2-3; V: TRBV6-1; CDR3: CAGSGSSDTQYF; DNA: TGTGCCGGTAGCGGGAGCTCAGATACGCAGTATTTT
D: -; J: TRBJ2-1; V: TRBV19; CDR3: CASSSRARSYNEQFF; DNA: TGTGCCAGTAGCTCTAGAGCGCGCTCCTACAATGAGCAGTTCTTC